These T cell receptor beta chains were read from a single sample in a study of blood T cell repertoires in COVID-19. Clones were read by immunoSEQ multiplex PCR, and TCRdb kept only the in-frame ones, dropping some. The sample has approximately 96,000 clones; 70% to 90% are singletons. The sample was peripheral blood. These TCRs come from a human donor with COVID-19, enrolled during active disease. The donor label of this sample is uncertain. CDR3s leave out the opening cysteine and the closing phenylalanine or tryptophan. Each record gives: J gene, V gene, clone size, CDR3 protein. Size tells how often a clone was seen (once, few, many) or the class of an expanded clone, and some rows leave it out.

j_gene: TRBJ1-1
v_gene: TRBV5-4
abundance: .
CDR3aa: ASSAGANTEAF

j_gene: TRBJ2-1
v_gene: TRBV5-6
abundance: .
CDR3aa: ASSSLESSGGLPRDEQF

j_gene: TRBJ2-1
v_gene: TRBV5-1
abundance: .
CDR3aa: ASSFGGNNEQF

j_gene: TRBJ1-3
v_gene: TRBV7-6
abundance: .
CDR3aa: ASSLNRGGGTIY

j_gene: TRBJ2-7
v_gene: TRBV27
abundance: .
CDR3aa: ASRPGTGSYEQY

j_gene: TRBJ2-1
v_gene: TRBV10-3
abundance: once
CDR3aa: AISDRQRPLSSYNEQF

j_gene: TRBJ1-3
v_gene: TRBV7-9
abundance: .
CDR3aa: ASSSGFRAGNTIY

j_gene: TRBJ1-2
v_gene: TRBV5-1
abundance: .
CDR3aa: ASSRGQGASDGYT

j_gene: TRBJ1-5
v_gene: TRBV3-1/TRBV3-2
abundance: .
CDR3aa: ASSPDSNQPQH

j_gene: TRBJ2-2
v_gene: TRBV7-6
abundance: .
CDR3aa: ASSLVWGGTNTGELF

j_gene: TRBJ1-1
v_gene: TRBV7-4
abundance: .
CDR3aa: ASSLGTRFGTTDGFNTEAF

j_gene: TRBJ1-5
v_gene: TRBV9
abundance: .
CDR3aa: ASSVEGTRGQPQH

j_gene: TRBJ1-6
v_gene: TRBV7-9
abundance: .
CDR3aa: ASSSSSGTVNSPLH

j_gene: TRBJ2-5
v_gene: TRBV13
abundance: .
CDR3aa: ASSQDRGGETQY

j_gene: TRBJ1-2
v_gene: TRBV5-1
abundance: .
CDR3aa: ASSPRTGGADGYT

j_gene: TRBJ2-7
v_gene: TRBV7-9
abundance: .
CDR3aa: ASSLGAGETYEQY

j_gene: TRBJ2-7
v_gene: TRBV7-9
abundance: .
CDR3aa: ASSPLYEQY

j_gene: TRBJ2-7
v_gene: TRBV5-4
abundance: few
CDR3aa: ASSTTGGSYEQY

j_gene: TRBJ2-7
v_gene: TRBV5-5
abundance: .
CDR3aa: ASSSRAQEFGGVGQY

j_gene: TRBJ2-1
v_gene: TRBV6-5
abundance: .
CDR3aa: ASSSRQGSLQF

j_gene: TRBJ1-2
v_gene: TRBV4-2
abundance: .
CDR3aa: ASSQPRQGANYGYT

j_gene: TRBJ1-1
v_gene: TRBV19
abundance: .
CDR3aa: ASSMNLGPEAF

j_gene: TRBJ2-3
v_gene: TRBV13
abundance: .
CDR3aa: ASSSTTGDNTDTQY

j_gene: TRBJ2-1
v_gene: TRBV15
abundance: .
CDR3aa: ATSRDGQSYNEQF

j_gene: TRBJ1-5
v_gene: TRBV30
abundance: .
CDR3aa: AWSAGEGQPQH

j_gene: TRBJ1-4
v_gene: TRBV11-3
abundance: .
CDR3aa: ASSNLGRWEKLF

j_gene: TRBJ2-1
v_gene: TRBV11-2
abundance: .
CDR3aa: ASSLPGNEQF

j_gene: TRBJ2-1
v_gene: TRBV2
abundance: once
CDR3aa: ASSASPASYNEQF

j_gene: TRBJ1-1
v_gene: TRBV7-2
abundance: once
CDR3aa: ASSSQGGTEAF